The 18 T cell receptor beta chains listed next were all sequenced from one sample in a study of cytomegalovirus exposure and HLA in healthy donors. Both 60 Vbeta primers and 13 Jbeta primers went into the PCR. TCRdb keeps only in-frame clones here, not all; method: immunoSEQ multiplex PCR. The repertoire holds 130,000 or so clones, around 87% seen once, with under 6.5% in the top ten. Sequences were obtained from PBMCs. These receptors all stem from a woman aged 25-40 years in good health and CMV-seronegative.

This chain connects TRBV28 to TRBJ2-7, with a tentative D call TRBD2 (6 bases). The CDR3 totals 13 residues. Germline lookup yields CDR1 MDHEN and CDR2 SYDVKM. The germline V and J ends were trimmed by 3 bases and 3 bases, with 9 bases remaining between them. In DNA form, the CDR3 reads TGTGCCAGCAGTTTGGGAGGTAACTACGAGCAGTACTTC. It is translated as CASSLGGNYEQYF.

The chain recombines TRBV19 with TRBJ2-1; 9 bases fit TRBD1. With 5 bases clipped from V and 6 bases from J, the junction kept 11 bases outside the gene matches. The CDR3 has 16 amino acids. The germline V gene has CDR1 LNHDA and CDR2 SQIVND (reference sequence). The CDR3 reads CASSPPGTGLFNEQFF. The CDR3 DNA sequence: TGTGCCAGTAGTCCCCCCGGGACAGGGTTATTCAATGAGCAGTTCTTC.

The V and J genes are TRBV5-1 and TRBJ2-3, with a tentative D call TRBD1 (6 bases). Germline CDR1 reads SGHRS; CDR2 reads YFSETQ. CDR3 length: 14 residues. Deletions cut 0 bases from V and 4 bases from J, with 9 bases between. As DNA, the CDR3 is TGCGCCAGCAGCTTGGACAGGGTCGCAGATACGCAGTATTTT. It codes for CASSLDRVADTQYF. The whole variable domain, remainder taken from reference TRBV5-1 and TRBJ2-3, is KAGVTQTPRYLIKTRGQQVTLSCSPISGHRSVSWYQQTPGQGLQFLFEYFSETQRNKGNFPGRFSGRQFSNSRSEMNVSTLELGDSALYLCASSLDRVADTQYFGPGTRLTVL.

In its sample, this clone was seen many times. The junction departs from the called germline gene at one end, perhaps through a read error. The chain combines TRBV7-7 with TRBJ1-4; TRBD1 aligns across 9 bases. This CDR3 spans 15 amino acids. Germline CDR1 is SSHAT and CDR2 is FNYEAQ (reference sequence). CDR3 sequence (DNA): TGTGCTAGCAGCCCCGGGACAGGGCCTAATGAAAAACTGTTTTTT. It yields the protein CASSPGTGPNEKLFF. Variable domain in full (rest from reference TRBV7-7 and TRBJ1-4): GAGVSQSPRYKVTKRGQDVTLRCDPISSHATLYWYQQALGQGPEFLTYFNYEAQPDKSGLPSDRFSAERPEGSISTLTIQRTEQRDSAMYRCASSPGTGPNEKLFFGSGTQLSVL.

A single count supports this clone. CDR3 nucleotides: TGTGCCAGCAGCCCCCCGGGCGGGGGGCTCTACAATGAGCAGTTCTTC. The encoded protein is CASSPPGGGLYNEQFF. The rearrangement links TRBV7-2 to TRBJ2-1, with 8 bases aligning to TRBD2. The V segment lost 5 bases and the J segment 3 bases; nucleotides outside the gene matches: 9. This CDR3 has 16 residues. Germline V gene sequence: CDR1 SGHTA, CDR2 FQGNSA.

V usage is TRBV5-1 and J usage is TRBJ1-2, with a tentative D call TRBD1 (5 bases). The germline V and J ends were trimmed by 0 bases and 8 bases, with 17 bases remaining between them. Germline assignment: CDR1 SGHRS and CDR2 YFSETQ. CDR3 length: 15 residues. The CDR3 reads CASSLEWRGLAGYTF. DNA for the CDR3: TGCGCCAGCAGCTTGGAATGGCGGGGACTGGCCGGCTACACCTTC.

Concerning this clone itself: The sample holds other DNA sequences that translate to the same CDR3. V and J are TRBV10-1 and TRBJ1-5; D is ambiguous. Germline values: CDR1 WNHNN, CDR2 SYGVQD (reference sequence). The germline V and J ends were trimmed by 5 bases and 2 bases, with 10 bases remaining between them. The CDR3 totals 14 residues. CDR3 amino acids: CASSRTGGNQPQHF. The CDR3 DNA follows: TGCGCCAGCAGTCGGACCGGGGGCAATCAGCCCCAGCATTTT.

This rearrangement joins TRBV27 to TRBJ1-6, with D uncertain. Per germline, CDR1 MNHEY and CDR2 SMNVEV (reference sequence). V was clipped by 0 bases and J by 7 bases, with 10 bases between them. This CDR3 has 15 amino acids. DNA for the CDR3: TGTGCCAGCAGTTTATCGAGAGGGTTAAATTCACCCCTCCACTTT. Translation gives CASSLSRGLNSPLHF.

This rearrangement joins TRBV7-2 to TRBJ1-1; the match to TRBD1 covers 7 bases. Trimming removed 5 bases from V and 5 bases from J; junction bases left unmatched: 8. This CDR3 contains 14 residues. The germline V gene has CDR1 SGHTA and CDR2 FQGNSA. In nucleotides, the CDR3 is TGTGCCAGCAGCCTAGGCGCGACAGGGACTGAAGCTTTCTTT. Amino acid sequence: CASSLGATGTEAFF.

The gene calls are TRBV27 and TRBJ1-1; 11 nucleotides line up with TRBD1. After removal of 5 bases from V and 11 bases from J, the junction contained 7 bases not matched to a gene. The CDR3 length is 13 residues. Germline V gene lookup returns CDR1 MNHEY and CDR2 SMNVEV (reference sequence). CDR3 DNA sequence: TGTGCCAGCAGTCCCGGACAGGGGGCGCTGGCTTTCTTT. Translated: CASSPGQGALAFF.

This chain connects TRBV21-1 to TRBJ2-7; TRBD2 is the table's D call, not checked against the DNA. TRBV21-1 is annotated as a pseudogene. The CDR3 runs 10 residues. The CDR3 DNA is TGTGCCATCCGGTCCTACGAGCAGTACTTC. Protein: CAIRSYEQYF.

The rearrangement links TRBV5-1 to TRBJ2-5; 7 bases line up with TRBD1. The CDR3 is made up of 17 amino acids. Germline V gives CDR1 SGHRS, CDR2 YFSETQ. V lost 4 bases to trimming and J lost 5 bases; unmatched junction nucleotides: 17. In DNA, the CDR3 is TGCGCCAGCAGCAGCCGGTGGACAGGTGGACCGGGGGAGACCCAGTACTTC. This codes for CASSSRWTGGPGETQYF.

This sequence joins TRBV19 and TRBJ1-1; no clear D gene. This CDR3 has 13 residues. V gave up 5 bases and J gave up 1 base, with 8 bases separating them. Germline lookup yields CDR1 LNHDA and CDR2 SQIVND (reference sequence). CDR3 bases: TGTGCCAGTAGTCCAACTGCGAACACTGAAGCTTTCTTT. This gives the protein CASSPTANTEAFF.

V gene TRBV27 combines with J gene TRBJ1-3; D is uncertain. Trimming removed 2 bases at V and 4 bases at J, with 9 bases between. The germline V gene encodes CDR1 MNHEY and CDR2 SMNVEV (reference sequence). The CDR3 sequence is 14 residues long. Here the CDR3 reads CASSLRGFGNTIYF. The CDR3 DNA sequence: TGTGCCAGCAGTTTACGCGGGTTCGGAAACACCATATATTTT.

This chain uses TRBV7-9 with TRBJ1-4, with D perhaps matching TRBD1 (6 bases). The germline CDR1 and CDR2 sequences are SEHNR and FQNEAQ (reference sequence). The CDR3 totals 16 residues. Deletions cut 2 bases from V and 1 base from J, with 11 bases between. The CDR3 region is CASSLILGGTNEKLFF. DNA for the CDR3: TGTGCCAGCAGCTTAATATTAGGGGGAACTAATGAAAAACTGTTTTTT.

The chain couples TRBV2 to TRBJ2-1; 7 nucleotides line up with TRBD2. Germline lookup yields CDR1 SNHLY and CDR2 FYNNEI. The CDR3 totals 15 residues. J was trimmed by 0 bases and V by 5 bases; bases with no gene match: 4. CDR3 sequence: CASSRTGGSYNEQFF. The CDR3 DNA follows: TGTGCCAGCAGTCGAACGGGGGGCTCCTACAATGAGCAGTTCTTC.

This clone was counted a single time. The chain has TRBV5-4 and TRBJ2-1; 14 bases agree with TRBD2. V was clipped by 3 bases and J by 2 bases; unmatched bases: 7. CDR3 length: 18 amino acids. The germline gives CDR1 SGHNT, CDR2 YYREEE (reference sequence). The CDR3 sequence is CASSSATSGGAAYNEQFF. In DNA, the CDR3 is TGTGCCAGCAGCTCAGCGACTAGCGGGGGGGCTGCCTACAATGAGCAGTTCTTC. Using reference TRBV5-4 and TRBJ2-1 for the parts outside the CDR3, the full variable domain is ETGVTQSPTHLIKTRGQQVTLRCSSQSGHNTVSWYQQALGQGPQFIFQYYREEENGRGNFPPRFSGLQFPNYSSELNVNALELDDSALYLCASSSATSGGAAYNEQFFGPGTRLTVL.

The chain recombines TRBV27 with TRBJ1-5; D may be TRBD1 (6 bases). In germline, CDR1 is MNHEY, CDR2 SMNVEV (reference sequence). The V gene lost 2 bases and the J gene lost 9 bases, with 14 bases spanning the gap. This CDR3 spans 14 amino acids. The DNA for the CDR3 is TGTGCCAGCAGTTTAAGGGGGTTAGGGACGCCCCAGCATTTT. Its translation is CASSLRGLGTPQHF.